A selection of T cell receptor beta chains follows, all from one sample in a study of shared clonotypes between healthy human individuals. Data came from immunoSEQ multiplex PCR; TCRdb stores just in-frame clones and leaves some out. The sample yields 600,000 to 750,000 clones, 60% to 80% seen once. The sample comprised memory CD4+ T cells sorted from blood. The source is a woman in her twenties or thirties in good health. Both conserved end residues are part of each CDR3. A D gene is named only where the DNA matches it firmly. Clone sizes are given selectively: once, few, many, or a class where the clone is expanded.

NA | TRBJ2-5 | TRBD2 | TRBV19 | CASSMASGRGETQYF | TGTGCCAGTAGTATGGCCAGCGGGAGGGGAGAGACCCAGTACTTC
NA | TRBJ1-4 | NA | TRBV2 | CASSTNRGTNEKLFF | TGTGCCAGCAGTACAAATAGGGGAACTAATGAAAAACTGTTTTTT
NA | TRBJ2-1 | TRBD2 | TRBV14 | CASSLGRGLAGYNEQFF | TGTGCCAGCAGCTTAGGCCGCGGACTAGCGGGCTACAATGAGCAGTTCTTC
NA | TRBJ2-3 | NA | TRBV7-9 | CASSLRGRGQDLTDTQYF | TGTGCCAGCAGCTTACGAGGGCGGGGCCAGGACCTGACAGATACGCAGTATTTT
NA | TRBJ2-5 | TRBD1 | TRBV5-4 | CASSLVTGGDQETQYF | TGTGCCAGCAGCTTGGTTACAGGGGGCGACCAAGAGACCCAGTACTTC
NA | TRBJ1-2 | TRBD1 | TRBV28 | CASRGHTGAYGYTF | TGTGCCAGCAGGGGCCACACAGGGGCCTATGGCTACACCTTC
once | TRBJ1-1 | NA | TRBV15 | CATSRDLMRLEAFF | TGTGCCACCAGCAGAGATCTTATGCGTCTTGAAGCTTTCTTT
NA | TRBJ1-5 | NA | TRBV2 | CASSRSPSANQPQHF | TGTGCCAGCAGCCGAAGCCCCTCCGCAAATCAGCCCCAGCATTTT
NA | TRBJ1-2 | NA | TRBV2 | CASSSDSPNTF | TGTGCCAGCAGCTCGGACAGCCCGAACACCTTC
few | TRBJ2-7 | TRBD2 | TRBV9 | CASSVGMGGYEQYF | TGTGCCAGCAGCGTAGGAATGGGGGGGTACGAGCAGTACTTC
NA | TRBJ2-1 | NA | TRBV29-1 | CSVEGPSHYNEQFF | TGCAGCGTTGAGGGCCCCAGTCACTACAATGAGCAGTTCTTC
NA | TRBJ2-7 | NA | TRBV11-2 | CASSLQRSSYEQYF | TGTGCCAGCAGCTTACAGAGAAGCTCCTACGAGCAGTACTTC
NA | TRBJ2-1 | NA | TRBV4-1 | CASGGDAEQFF | TGCGCCAGCGGAGGAGATGCTGAGCAGTTCTTC
once | TRBJ2-3 | NA | TRBV28 | CASGKDAMAPDTQYF | TGTGCCAGCGGGAAGGACGCTATGGCGCCCGATACGCAGTATTTT
NA | TRBJ2-7 | NA | TRBV27 | CASSNPGAYEQYF | TGTGCCAGCAGTAACCCCGGTGCCTACGAGCAGTACTTC
NA | TRBJ2-1 | NA | TRBV4-2 | CASSPVGDTGNEQFF | TGTGCCAGCAGCCCAGTCGGCGACACCGGGAATGAGCAGTTCTTC
NA | TRBJ2-7 | TRBD1 | TRBV25-1 | CASSDPGQGYEQYF | TGTGCCAGCAGTGACCCGGGACAGGGCTACGAGCAGTACTTC
NA | TRBJ2-1 | TRBD2 | TRBV5-4 | CASSLLSSGGNEQFF | TGTGCCAGCAGCTTATTATCTAGCGGGGGGAATGAGCAGTTCTTC
NA | TRBJ2-2 | TRBD2 | TRBV7-9 | CASSPPSGGGELFF | TGTGCCAGCAGCCCCCCTAGCGGTGGGGGGGAGCTGTTTTTT
NA | TRBJ2-1 | NA | TRBV7-2 | CASSLDGQRINEQFF | TGTGCCAGCAGCCTAGACGGACAGAGGATCAATGAGCAGTTCTTC
once | TRBJ2-3 | TRBD2 | TRBV6-1 | CASSVPGLAADTQYF | TGTGCCAGCAGTGTACCGGGACTAGCGGCCGATACGCAGTATTTT
NA | TRBJ2-5 | TRBD2 | TRBV27 | CASSLWTSGKETQYF | TGTGCCAGCAGTCTCTGGACTAGCGGGAAAGAGACCCAGTACTTC
NA | TRBJ2-6 | NA | TRBV19 | CASSALGSGANVLTF | TGTGCCAGTAGTGCCCTGGGTTCTGGGGCCAACGTCCTGACTTTC
NA | TRBJ2-5 | NA | TRBV5-4 | CASSSDRGRKETQYF | TGTGCCAGCAGCTCAGACAGAGGGAGAAAAGAGACCCAGTACTTC
once | TRBJ1-4 | NA | TRBV5-1 | CASTLWGQSNEKLFF | TGCGCCAGCACCTTGTGGGGACAATCTAATGAAAAACTGTTTTTT
NA | TRBJ1-1 | TRBD1 | TRBV4-1 | CASSTTGGSVGTEAFF | TGCGCCAGCAGCACGACAGGGGGCTCGGTCGGCACTGAAGCTTTCTTT
NA | TRBJ1-1 | NA | TRBV5-1 | CASSLERPATEAFF | TGCGCCAGCAGCTTGGAAAGGCCGGCCACTGAAGCTTTCTTT
few | TRBJ2-3 | TRBD1 | TRBV5-6 | CASSERQGDSTDTQYF | TGTGCCAGCAGCGAAAGACAGGGGGACTCCACAGATACGCAGTATTTT
NA | TRBJ2-7 | TRBD2 | TRBV5-8 | CASRLGGAGPYEQYF | TGTGCCAGCAGGCTGGGAGGGGCAGGGCCCTACGAGCAGTACTTC
NA | TRBJ2-3 | NA | TRBV5-1 | CASSSLFGTDTQYF | TGCGCCAGCAGCTCCTTGTTTGGCACAGATACGCAGTATTTT
NA | TRBJ2-7 | NA | TRBV25-1 | CASSFRAEPYEQYF | TGTGCCAGCAGCTTCCGGGCCGAACCCTACGAGCAGTACTTC
NA | TRBJ1-4 | TRBD1 | TRBV10-3 | CAISVGTDEKLFF | TGTGCCATCAGTGTGGGGACAGATGAAAAACTGTTTTTT
NA | TRBJ1-3 | NA | TRBV7-2 | CASSPWADPSGNTIYF | TGTGCCAGCAGCCCATGGGCAGACCCCTCTGGAAACACCATATATTTT
many | TRBJ1-4 | NA | TRBV5-1 | CASSFETNEKLFF | TGCGCCAGCAGCTTTGAAACTAATGAAAAACTGTTTTTT
NA | TRBJ1-4 | NA | TRBV9 | CASSVVGQGDEKLFF | TGTGCCAGCAGCGTAGTGGGTCAGGGCGATGAAAAACTGTTTTTT
NA | TRBJ2-7 | NA | TRBV4-1 | CASSQGQGVSYEQYF | TGCGCCAGCAGCCAAGGGCAGGGCGTCTCCTACGAGCAGTACTTC
NA | TRBJ2-7 | NA | TRBV7-8 | CASTHRQDSFYEQYF | TGTGCCAGCACGCACCGACAGGACTCCTTCTACGAGCAGTACTTC
NA | TRBJ1-1 | NA | TRBV28 | CASSLDGNTEAFF | TGTGCCAGCAGTTTAGATGGGAACACTGAAGCTTTCTTT
NA | TRBJ2-1 | TRBD2 | TRBV7-9 | CASSFRAGGYIDEQFF | TGTGCCAGCAGCTTTAGGGCGGGAGGGTATATAGATGAGCAGTTCTTC
NA | TRBJ1-3 | NA | TRBV5-8 | CATSQGSGNTIYF | TGTGCCACCTCCCAGGGCTCTGGAAACACCATATATTTT
NA | TRBJ2-2 | NA | TRBV27 | CASCSSVPHQYTGELFF | TGTGCCAGCTGCTCTAGCGTCCCTCACCAATACACCGGGGAGCTGTTTTTT
NA | TRBJ2-5 | TRBD2 | TRBV5-6 | CASSPGLAEGGETQYF | TGTGCCAGCAGCCCTGGACTAGCGGAGGGGGGGGAGACCCAGTACTTC
NA | TRBJ2-1 | TRBD2 | TRBV27 | CASTRGLAANEQFF | TGTGCCAGCACCCGAGGACTAGCTGCAAATGAGCAGTTCTTC
NA | TRBJ2-7 | TRBD2 | TRBV11-2 | CASSRLTSGRFGEQYF | TGTGCCAGCAGCCGCCTGACTAGCGGGAGATTTGGCGAGCAGTACTTC
NA | TRBJ2-5 | NA | TRBV5-4 | CASSVGGRQETQYF | TGTGCCAGCAGCGTTGGGGGGAGACAAGAGACCCAGTACTTC
NA | TRBJ2-2 | TRBD1 | TRBV6-4 | CASSVDRGITGELFF | TGTGCCAGCAGTGTGGACAGGGGGATTACCGGGGAGCTGTTTTTT
NA | TRBJ1-6 | TRBD1 | TRBV6-1 | CASRGTDRVRSPLHF | TGTGCCAGCAGAGGAACAGACAGGGTCCGCTCACCCCTCCACTTT
once | TRBJ2-7 | NA | TRBV28 | CASSLQGYEQYF | TGTGCCAGCAGTTTACAGGGCTACGAGCAGTACTTC
NA | TRBJ2-7 | TRBD1 | TRBV5-4 | CASSWGQGKFYEQYF | TGTGCCAGCAGCTGGGGACAGGGAAAATTCTACGAGCAGTACTTC
NA | TRBJ2-5 | NA | TRBV4-1 | CASSQEGAQETQYF | TGCGCCAGCAGCCAAGAAGGGGCTCAAGAGACCCAGTACTTC
few | TRBJ2-1 | TRBD2 | TRBV5-1 | CASSPGWEGYNEQFF | TGCGCCAGCAGCCCGGGATGGGAGGGATACAATGAGCAGTTCTTC
NA | TRBJ2-7 | TRBD2 | TRBV27 | CASSGGSYEQYF | TGTGCCAGCTCGGGGGGGTCCTACGAGCAGTACTTC
NA | TRBJ2-7 | NA | TRBV28 | CASTGRLYEQYF | TGTGCCAGCACAGGGAGGCTGTACGAGCAGTACTTC
NA | TRBJ2-3 | NA | TRBV5-6 | CASSLYRSMDTQYF | TGTGCCAGCAGCTTGTACAGGAGCATGGATACGCAGTATTTT